This T cell receptor (beta chain) was captured by sequencing in a study of T cells after yellow fever vaccination. Study-wide findings and caveats: Booster samples showed a return of most primary-vaccination clones (around 95% CD4, approximately 88% CD8). Across the CD4 and CD8 compartments, a small share of clonotypes was present in both.

V gave up 3 bases and J gave up 0 bases; unmatched junction bases: 5. Germline CDR1 is LGHNA and CDR2 is YSLEER. The CDR3 spans 16 residues. The sample holds a few counts of this clonotype. Its antigen remains unknown. TCR cDNA was made by 5'RACE template switching, adding a universal primer site and UMIs. TCRdb called the 5' RACE reads again in MiXCR, with one record for every CDR3 protein. Seen here are approximately 120,000 distinct CDR3 sequences, 7.4% observed once, and the top ten hold roughly 2.6%. This TCR was recovered from a man aged 18-30 years who received the YFV17D yellow fever vaccine. Here the sequenced sample was CD4+ T cells sorted from PBMCs, taken 10 days after the first yellow fever vaccination. The chain is built from TRBV4-3 and TRBJ1-3; 7 positions agree with TRBD1. CDR3 amino acids: CASSQWTGGSGNTIYF. The CDR3 DNA follows: TGCGCCAGCAGCCAGTGGACAGGAGGCTCTGGAAACACCATATATTTT.